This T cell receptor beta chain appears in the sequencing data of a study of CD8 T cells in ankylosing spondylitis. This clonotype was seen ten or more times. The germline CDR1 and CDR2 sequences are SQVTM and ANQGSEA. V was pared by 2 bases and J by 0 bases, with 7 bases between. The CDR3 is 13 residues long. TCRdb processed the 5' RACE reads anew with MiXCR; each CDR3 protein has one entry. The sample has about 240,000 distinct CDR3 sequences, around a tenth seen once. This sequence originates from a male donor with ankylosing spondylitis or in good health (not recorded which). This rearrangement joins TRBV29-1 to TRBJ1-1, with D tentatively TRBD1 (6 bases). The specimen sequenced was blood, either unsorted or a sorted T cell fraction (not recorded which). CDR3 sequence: CSVETGMNTEAFF. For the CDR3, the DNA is TGCAGCGTTGAAACAGGGATGAACACTGAAGCTTTCTTT.